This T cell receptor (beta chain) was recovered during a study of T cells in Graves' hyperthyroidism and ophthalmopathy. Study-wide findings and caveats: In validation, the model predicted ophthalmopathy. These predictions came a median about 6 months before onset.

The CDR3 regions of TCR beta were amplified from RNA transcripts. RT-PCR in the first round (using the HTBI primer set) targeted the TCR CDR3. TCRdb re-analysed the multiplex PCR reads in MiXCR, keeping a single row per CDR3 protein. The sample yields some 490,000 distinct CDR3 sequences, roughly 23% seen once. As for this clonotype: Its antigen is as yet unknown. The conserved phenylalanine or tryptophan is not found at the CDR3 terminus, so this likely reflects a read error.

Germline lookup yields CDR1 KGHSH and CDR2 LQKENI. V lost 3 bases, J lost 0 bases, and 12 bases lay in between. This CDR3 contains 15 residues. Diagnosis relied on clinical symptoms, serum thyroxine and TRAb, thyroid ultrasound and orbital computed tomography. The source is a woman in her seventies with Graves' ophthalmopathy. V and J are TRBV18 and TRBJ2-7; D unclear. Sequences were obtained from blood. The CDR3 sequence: CASSPFMASSYEQYS. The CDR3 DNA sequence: TGTGCCAGCTCACCGTTTATGGCCAGCTCCTACGAGCAGTACTCC.